Each of the 17 T cell receptor beta chains below was sequenced from the same sample in a study of cytomegalovirus exposure and HLA in healthy donors. Primers: 60 Vbeta forward and 13 Jbeta reverse. Profiling relied on immunoSEQ multiplex PCR, and the TCRdb table lists in-frame clones only, not all of them. The data show about 130,000 clones, over 70% seen once. The sequenced material came from PBMCs. The origin of the receptors is a man aged 35 to 55 in good health and CMV-seronegative.

This rearrangement joins TRBV6-6 to TRBJ2-3; no reliable D call. Germline-derived CDR1 and CDR2 are MNHNY and SVGAGI (reference sequence). The CDR3 spans 11 residues. Trimming took off 6 bases at V and 6 bases at J, with 7 bases between the two ends. CDR3 coding DNA: TGTGCCAGCAGCCCCTCGGATACGCAGTATTTT. Residues: CASSPSDTQYF.

The chain is built from TRBV4-2 and TRBJ2-5, with 7 bases matching TRBD2. The V and J ends lost 3 bases and 3 bases, in that order; junction bases with no gene match: 7. The CDR3 consists of 15 residues. Looked up from germline, CDR1 is LGHNA and CDR2 is YNFKEQ. This CDR3 is CASSQRERDEETQYF. The CDR3 DNA reads as TGTGCCAGCAGCCAGAGGGAGCGGGACGAAGAGACCCAGTACTTC.

This clone was observed a handful of times. This chain connects TRBV5-4 to TRBJ2-1; D might be TRBD2 (7 bases). This CDR3 is 15 amino acids long. The germline V and J ends were trimmed by 0 bases and 5 bases, with 12 bases remaining between them. Germline CDR1 SGHNT, CDR2 YYREEE (reference sequence). The chain's CDR3 is CASSLGGGAHNEQFF. Here the CDR3 DNA reads TGTGCCAGCAGCTTGGGTGGGGGGGCCCACAATGAGCAGTTCTTC.

This clone was detected once. This chain connects TRBV4-2 to TRBJ2-7, with D possibly TRBD2 on 5 matching bases. Trimming removed 0 bases from V and 0 bases from J, with 9 bases in between. Germline V gene lookup returns CDR1 LGHNA and CDR2 YNFKEQ. The CDR3 runs 15 residues. DNA of the CDR3: TGTGCCAGCAGCCAAGATGAGGGCCTCTCCTACGAGCAGTACTTC. Translated: CASSQDEGLSYEQYF.

Only a few counts were recorded for this clone. The rearrangement joins TRBV23-1 to TRBJ2-1; D is possibly TRBD2 (5 bases). TRBV23-1 qualifies as an ORF whose function is uncertain. Trimming cost V 6 bases and J 10 bases, with 16 bases left between them. The CDR3 extends over 13 amino acids. The CDR3 coding sequence is TGCGCCAGCAGGATGGACCGCCCGGGGGAGCAGTTCTTC. As protein: CASRMDRPGEQFF.

The V gene is TRBV4-1, the J gene TRBJ2-1; 11 nucleotides agree with TRBD2. The V gene end was trimmed by 2 bases and the J gene end by 2 bases; junction bases not matched to a gene: 5. CDR3 size: 17 residues. Germline loops: CDR1 MGHRA, CDR2 YSYEKL. As DNA, the CDR3 is TGCGCCAGCAGCCAACCGTCTAGCGGGGGGACCTACAATGAGCAGTTCTTC. Residues: CASSQPSSGGTYNEQFF.

This chain connects TRBV7-7 to TRBJ2-2, with 10 bases lining up with TRBD1. V was clipped by 4 bases and J by 3 bases; unmatched bases: 2. The CDR3 sequence is 15 residues long. From germline, CDR1 is SSHAT and CDR2 FNYEAQ (reference sequence). This CDR3 reads CASSSGTGDTGELFF. In nucleotides, the CDR3 is TGTGCCAGCAGCTCCGGGACAGGGGACACCGGGGAGCTGTTTTTT.

This clone was recorded a few times. The V and J genes are TRBV10-3 and TRBJ1-4, with D perhaps TRBD1 (5 bases). Trimming removed 4 bases from V and 0 bases from J, with 9 bases in between. The CDR3 has 15 amino acids. Germline CDR1 and CDR2: ENHRY and SYGVKD. The CDR3 loop is CAISVGLSTNEKLFF. The CDR3 region has the DNA TGTGCCATCAGTGTGGGACTGTCAACTAATGAAAAACTGTTTTTT.

The chain uses TRBV19 and TRBJ1-1, with D perhaps TRBD1 (5 bases). This CDR3 region has 11 residues. Trimming took 5 bases from V and 11 from J, leaving 12 bases between them. Germline V CDR1 and CDR2: LNHDA, SQIVND (reference sequence). CDR3 DNA sequence: TGTGCCAGTAGTTGGGGCGGCCCGGCTTTCTTT. This gives the protein CASSWGGPAFF. The variable domain in full, completed from reference TRBV19 and TRBJ1-1, reads DGGITQSPKYLFRKEGQNVTLSCEQNLNHDAMYWYRQDPGQGLRLIYYSQIVNDFQKGDIAEGYSVSREKKESFPLTVTSAQKNPTAFYLCASSWGGPAFFGQGTRLTVV.

This sequence joins TRBV7-3 and TRBJ2-6; D call uncertain. The CDR3 has 15 residues. Germline CDR1 is SGHTA and CDR2 is FQGTGA. Trimming left V 5 bases short and J 0 bases short, with 8 bases between. This CDR3 is CASSQASSGANVLTF. CDR3 sequence (DNA): TGTGCCAGCAGCCAAGCCTCCTCTGGGGCCAACGTCCTGACTTTC.

This chain uses TRBV5-1 with TRBJ1-1; TRBD1 aligns across 7 bases. Looked up from germline, CDR1 is SGHRS and CDR2 is YFSETQ. Losses at the gene ends were 1 base for V and 1 base for J; bases not matched to a gene: 7. This CDR3 contains 16 residues. CDR3 sequence: CASSLLPDRANTEAFF. CDR3 in DNA: TGCGCCAGCAGCTTGCTACCCGACAGGGCGAACACTGAAGCTTTCTTT.

The table lists this clone with a count of one. V and J are TRBV5-1 and TRBJ1-1; 9 positions match TRBD1. Per the germline V gene, CDR1 is SGHRS and CDR2 is YFSETQ. V shed 0 bases, J shed 1 base, and the junction held 4 bases outside the gene matches. This CDR3 has 16 amino acids. The CDR3 DNA is TGCGCCAGCAGCTTGGGACCGGGACAGGGGAACACTGAAGCTTTCTTT. The encoded protein is CASSLGPGQGNTEAFF. Variable domain in full (rest from reference TRBV5-1 and TRBJ1-1): KAGVTQTPRYLIKTRGQQVTLSCSPISGHRSVSWYQQTPGQGLQFLFEYFSETQRNKGNFPGRFSGRQFSNSRSEMNVSTLELGDSALYLCASSLGPGQGNTEAFFGQGTRLTVV.

This clone has just a few counts. The chain combines TRBV7-8 with TRBJ1-2; 8 nucleotides align to TRBD1. V was pared by 5 bases and J by 3 bases, with 11 bases of the junction left unmatched. The germline V gene encodes CDR1 SGHVS and CDR2 FQNEAQ. This CDR3 has 16 amino acids. For the CDR3, the DNA is TGTGCCAGCAGCCTTACGACAGGGGCCCTCGACTATGGCTACACCTTC. Translation gives CASSLTTGALDYGYTF.

The table lists this clone with a count of one. This sequence joins TRBV5-1 and TRBJ2-3, with 7 bases matching TRBD2. Germline trimming cut 4 bases from V and 1 base from J; bases unmatched to any gene: 6. Germline CDR1 SGHRS, CDR2 YFSETQ. The CDR3 covers 15 residues. The chain's CDR3 is CASSQGGSGTDTQYF. CDR3 DNA sequence: TGCGCCAGCAGCCAAGGCGGGAGTGGCACAGATACGCAGTATTTT.

This clone was seen just once. The chain joins TRBV6-5 to TRBJ1-1; TRBD1 is a possible D gene (5 bases). The CDR3 totals 15 residues. From germline, CDR1 is MNHEY and CDR2 SVGAGI. V was clipped by 2 bases and J by 1 base, with 11 bases between them. The DNA for the CDR3 is TGTGCCAGCAGTTACCAGGGTCCCCCGAACACTGAAGCTTTCTTT. The encoded protein is CASSYQGPPNTEAFF.

The chain uses TRBV25-1 and TRBJ2-5, with TRBD1 identical over 7 bases. Germline CDR1 and CDR2: MGHDK and SYGVNS. The trim removed 5 bases at V and 7 bases at J, leaving 10 bases unmatched. The CDR3 length is 14 residues. CDR3 in DNA: TGTGCCAGCAGTTATACAGGGGATGGCGGGACCCAGTACTTC. This sequence encodes CASSYTGDGGTQYF.

The table lists this clone with a few counts. The J gene is TRBJ2-3, the V gene TRBV11-3; 16 bases match TRBD2. The CDR3 consists of 17 residues. Germline CDR1 is SGHNT and CDR2 is YENEEA. V lost 5 bases, J lost 1 base, and 3 bases stayed unmatched. The CDR3 sequence is CASSRGTSGGGTDTQYF. In nucleotides, the CDR3 is TGTGCCAGCAGCCGCGGGACTAGCGGGGGGGGCACAGATACGCAGTATTTT.